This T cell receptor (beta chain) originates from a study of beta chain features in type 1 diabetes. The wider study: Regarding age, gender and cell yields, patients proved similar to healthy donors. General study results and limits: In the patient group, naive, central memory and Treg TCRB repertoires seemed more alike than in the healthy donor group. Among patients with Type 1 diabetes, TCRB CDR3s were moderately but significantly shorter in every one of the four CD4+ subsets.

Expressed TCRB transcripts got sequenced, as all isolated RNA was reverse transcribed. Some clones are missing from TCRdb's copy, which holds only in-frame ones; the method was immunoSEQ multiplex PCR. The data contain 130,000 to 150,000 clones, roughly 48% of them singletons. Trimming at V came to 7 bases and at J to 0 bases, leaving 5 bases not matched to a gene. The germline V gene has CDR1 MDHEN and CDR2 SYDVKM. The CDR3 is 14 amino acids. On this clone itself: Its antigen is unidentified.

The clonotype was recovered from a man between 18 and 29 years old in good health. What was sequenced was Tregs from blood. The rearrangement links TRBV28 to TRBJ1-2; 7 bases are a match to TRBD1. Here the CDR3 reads CASISGGTNYGYTF. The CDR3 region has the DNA TGTGCCAGCATTTCAGGGGGAACTAACTATGGCTACACCTTC.